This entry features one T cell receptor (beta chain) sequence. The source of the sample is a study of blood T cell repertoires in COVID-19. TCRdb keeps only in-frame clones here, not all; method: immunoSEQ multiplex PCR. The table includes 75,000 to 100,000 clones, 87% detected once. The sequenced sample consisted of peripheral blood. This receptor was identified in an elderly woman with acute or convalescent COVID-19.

In DNA, the CDR3 is TGTGCCAGCAGTTACTCTAGGGGGAATGAAAAACTGTTTTTT. Its translation is CASSYSRGNEKLFF. The rearrangement uses TRBV6-5 and TRBJ1-4, with TRBD1 as a possible D gene (6 bases). Trimming left V 0 bases short and J 5 bases short, with 7 bases between. The germline V gene encodes CDR1 MNHEY and CDR2 SVGAGI. The CDR3 has 14 residues.